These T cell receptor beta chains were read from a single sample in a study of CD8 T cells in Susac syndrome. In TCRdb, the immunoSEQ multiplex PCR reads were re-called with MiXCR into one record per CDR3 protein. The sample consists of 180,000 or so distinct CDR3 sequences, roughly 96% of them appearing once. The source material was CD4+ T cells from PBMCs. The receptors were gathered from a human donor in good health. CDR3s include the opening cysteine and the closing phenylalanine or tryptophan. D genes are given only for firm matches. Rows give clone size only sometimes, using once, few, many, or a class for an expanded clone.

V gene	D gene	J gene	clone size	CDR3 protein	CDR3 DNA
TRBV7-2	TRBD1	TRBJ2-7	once	CASSIAGTGDYEQYF	TGTGCCAGCAGCATCGCCGGGACAGGGGACTACGAGCAGTACTTC
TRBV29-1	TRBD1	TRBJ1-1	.	CSVRNRDRERAFF	TGCAGCGTTCGAAACCGGGACAGGGAGCGAGCTTTCTTT
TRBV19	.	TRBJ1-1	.	CASSTDRWDTEAFF	TGTGCCAGTAGTACTGACAGATGGGACACTGAAGCTTTCTTT
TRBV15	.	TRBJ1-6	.	CATSRGRGRGGNSPLHF	TGTGCCACCAGCAGAGGACGGGGGAGAGGGGGAAATTCACCCCTCCACTTT
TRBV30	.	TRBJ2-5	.	CAWSKGGETQYF	TGTGCCTGGAGTAAAGGAGGGGAGACCCAGTACTTC
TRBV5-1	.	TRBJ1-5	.	CASTPRGCQPQHF	TGCGCCAGCACCCCTCGAGGTTGTCAGCCCCAGCATTTT
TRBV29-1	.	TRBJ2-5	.	CSVKTGGQETQYF	TGCAGCGTCAAAACCGGAGGCCAAGAGACCCAGTACTTC
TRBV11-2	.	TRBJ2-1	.	CASSQLLQGYNEQFF	TGTGCCAGCAGCCAACTACTTCAGGGCTACAATGAGCAGTTCTTC
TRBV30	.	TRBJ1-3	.	CAWMGRGGNTIYF	TGTGCCTGGATGGGCAGGGGCGGAAACACCATATATTTT
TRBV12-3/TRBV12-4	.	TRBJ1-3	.	CASSSIAPVVSGNTIYF	TGTGCCAGCAGTTCCATAGCCCCGGTAGTCTCTGGAAACACCATATATTTT
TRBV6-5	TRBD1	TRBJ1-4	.	CASRDRGALGEKLFF	TGTGCCAGCAGGGACAGGGGTGCGCTAGGTGAAAAACTGTTTTTT
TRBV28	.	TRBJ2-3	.	CASSPTLWDTQYF	TGTGCCAGCAGTCCAACCCTGTGGGATACGCAGTATTTT
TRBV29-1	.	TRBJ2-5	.	CSVEDQTGPQETQYF	TGCAGCGTTGAAGATCAGACAGGCCCTCAAGAGACCCAGTACTTC
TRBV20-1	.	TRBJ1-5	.	CSARPEVSNQPQHF	TGCAGTGCTAGACCGGAGGTCAGCAATCAGCCCCAGCATTTT
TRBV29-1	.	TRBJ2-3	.	CSAPAARSTDTQYF	TGCAGCGCGCCGGCAGCGAGAAGCACAGATACGCAGTATTTT
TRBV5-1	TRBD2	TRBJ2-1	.	CASSPGLAGGEQFF	TGCGCCAGCAGCCCGGGACTAGCGGGAGGTGAGCAGTTCTTC
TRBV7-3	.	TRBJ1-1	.	CASSRGGSLNTEAFF	TGTGCCAGCAGCAGGGGGGGCAGCTTGAACACTGAAGCTTTCTTT